The source of this T cell receptor beta chain is a study of human T cells and chemical hapten exposure. On the study more broadly: Per-sample TCR yield variation was attributed mainly to small pooled library volume differences.

Ten or more counts support this clonotype. The CDR3 sequence is 15 residues long. Germline CDR1 and CDR2: SGHTA and FQGNSA. The V segment lost 6 bases and the J segment 4 bases; nucleotides outside the gene matches: 6. Time point in this sample: pre-sensitization, week 0. Sample treatment: therapeutic diphenylcyclopropenone sensitization with weekly scalp DPC. TCRdb itself ran the RACE reads through MiXCR, one entry per CDR3 protein. The sample lists about 260,000 distinct CDR3 sequences; more than 6.5% were seen once. This specimen consisted of whole blood, obtained in connection with sensitization to the hapten diphenylcyclopropenone (DPC). The sequence came from a woman in her 40s with alopecia areata. Some clones in this sample may be carry-over from other donors' samples. The rearrangement uses TRBV7-2 and TRBJ2-2, with TRBD2 matching over 9 bases. CDR3 DNA: TGTGCCAGCAGGCCGACTAGCGGTAGCACCGGGGAGCTGTTTTTT. It translates to CASRPTSGSTGELFF.